The 11 T cell receptor beta chains below come from one sample, sequenced in a study of CD8 T cells in ankylosing spondylitis (dated by TCRdb to the late 2010s). Study-wide conclusions, independent of this receptor: Blood from ankylosing spondylitis patients appeared to be characterized by a TCR beta motif made up of under ten highly homologous amino acid variants.

Antigens for these TCRs are unknown. Library preparation employed 5' RACE. TCRdb lists the instrument as Illumina HiSeq 2500. Using fastp at Q25 and MiXCR, TCRdb reprocessed the public reads and kept productive beta chains. Each CDR3 protein appears once, grouped with its most common genes and DNA. This sample gives fewer than 750,000 distinct CDR3 sequences in total; under 20% of them show up just once. Jointly, the top ten make up under 20% of the sample. The sample consisted of blood, either unsorted or a sorted T cell fraction (not recorded which). The receptors shown here come from a male donor with ankylosing spondylitis.

The CDR3 reads CASRGLQGQEQYF. For the CDR3, the DNA is TGTGCCAGCAGGGGATTACAGGGCCAAGAGCAGTACTTC. V usage is TRBV6-1 and J usage is TRBJ2-7; possibly TRBD1 for D (6 bases). The CDR3 loop spans 13 amino acids. Germline assignment: CDR1 MNHNS and CDR2 SASEGT. Trimming removed 6 bases from V and 7 bases from J, with 16 bases in between.

This clonotype was counted many times. This sequence joins TRBV3-1 and TRBJ1-2; D possibly corresponds to TRBD1 (6 bases). CDR1 LGHDT and CDR2 YNNKEL come from the germline V gene (reference sequence). The CDR3 totals 15 residues. V was clipped by 1 base and J by 6 bases, with 15 bases between them. CDR3 protein: CASSQGQGPTDGYTF. In nucleotides, the CDR3 is TGTGCCAGCAGCCAAGGGCAGGGGCCAACGGATGGCTACACCTTC.

This chain connects TRBV20-1 to TRBJ2-1, with a weak D call TRBD1 (6 bases). The ends were cut back, 6 bases at V and 5 bases at J, with 20 bases in the middle. The CDR3 is 15 amino acids. Germline CDR1 and CDR2: DFQATT and SNEGSKA (reference sequence). CDR3 amino acids: CSAHIPRGRDNEQFF. The CDR3 DNA reads TGCAGTGCCCATATCCCCAGGGGAAGAGACAATGAGCAGTTCTTC.

CDR3 protein: CASSLASDRDRVSDQPQHF. For the CDR3, the DNA is TGTGCCAGCAGCTTAGCTTCGGACCGGGACAGGGTTTCGGATCAGCCCCAGCATTTT. The rearrangement joins TRBV7-2 to TRBJ1-5; 9 nucleotides agree with TRBD1. J gave up 5 bases and V 0 bases, and 14 bases lay outside the gene matches. Germline-derived CDR1 and CDR2 are SGHTA and FQGNSA. This CDR3 comprises 19 residues.

This chain links TRBV12-3 or TRBV12-4 with TRBJ1-2; D is unclear. This CDR3 has 14 amino acids. The V end lost 8 bases, the J end lost 4 bases, and 17 bases lay between the germline ends. The CDR3 DNA follows: TGTGCCAGCTGGACTGGGGAAGGACCCTATGGCTACACCTTC. It specifies CASWTGEGPYGYTF.

This clonotype occurred many times. The chain couples TRBV27 to TRBJ2-7; D remains ambiguous. CDR3 length: 13 amino acids. V was cut by 7 bases and J by 3 bases, with 13 bases left in between. Germline V gives CDR1 MNHEY, CDR2 SMNVEV (reference sequence). The DNA of the CDR3 is TGTGCCAGCATGAGTTTCAGTGGCTACGAGCAGTACTTC. The encoded protein is CASMSFSGYEQYF.

The genes are TRBV7-2 and TRBJ2-3; D ambiguous. The V end lost 5 bases, the J end lost 0 bases, and 12 bases lay between the germline ends. The CDR3 is made up of 15 amino acids. Germline V gene sequence: CDR1 SGHTA, CDR2 FQGNSA. The CDR3 is CASSPSSTSTDTQYF. The CDR3 DNA reads TGTGCCAGCAGCCCATCATCGACTAGCACAGATACGCAGTATTTT.

This clonotype was counted only a few times. The chain combines TRBV12-3 or TRBV12-4 with TRBJ2-3, with 7 positions matching TRBD2. The CDR3 covers 15 residues. Trimming took 5 bases from V and 5 from J; bases not matched to a gene: 10. The CDR3 loop is CASSTRTREGDTQYF. The CDR3 DNA reads as TGTGCCAGCAGTACCCGGACTAGAGAGGGAGATACGCAGTATTTT.

This clonotype has a count of ten or more. The CDR3 DNA reads TGTGCCAGCAGGGGACAGGGGCCGGAGACCCAGTACTTC. Translated, it gives CASRGQGPETQYF. The rearrangement joins TRBV12-3 or TRBV12-4 to TRBJ2-5, with 10 bases fitting TRBD1. The V and J ends lost 6 bases and 5 bases, in that order; junction bases with no gene match: 3. This CDR3 is built from 13 residues.

The chain is built from TRBV7-2 and TRBJ2-4, with TRBD2 matching over 11 bases. Germline CDR1 and CDR2: SGHTA and FQGNSA. CDR3 length equals 17 residues. The V segment lost 5 bases and the J segment 3 bases; nucleotides outside the gene matches: 9. The CDR3 sequence: CASSPTGLAGFKNIQYF. DNA of the CDR3: TGTGCCAGCAGCCCAACTGGACTAGCGGGTTTCAAAAACATTCAGTACTTC.

This clonotype was seen more than once but under ten times. The genes are TRBV4-1 and TRBJ1-1; weak D call: TRBD1 (5 bases). The germline CDR1 and CDR2 sequences are MGHRA and YSYEKL. V gave up 1 base and J gave up 10 bases, with 13 bases separating them. This CDR3 is 13 amino acids long. CDR3 DNA: TGCGCCAGCAGCCAAGTTGAGGGGCAGGGAGCTTTCTTT. Residues: CASSQVEGQGAFF.